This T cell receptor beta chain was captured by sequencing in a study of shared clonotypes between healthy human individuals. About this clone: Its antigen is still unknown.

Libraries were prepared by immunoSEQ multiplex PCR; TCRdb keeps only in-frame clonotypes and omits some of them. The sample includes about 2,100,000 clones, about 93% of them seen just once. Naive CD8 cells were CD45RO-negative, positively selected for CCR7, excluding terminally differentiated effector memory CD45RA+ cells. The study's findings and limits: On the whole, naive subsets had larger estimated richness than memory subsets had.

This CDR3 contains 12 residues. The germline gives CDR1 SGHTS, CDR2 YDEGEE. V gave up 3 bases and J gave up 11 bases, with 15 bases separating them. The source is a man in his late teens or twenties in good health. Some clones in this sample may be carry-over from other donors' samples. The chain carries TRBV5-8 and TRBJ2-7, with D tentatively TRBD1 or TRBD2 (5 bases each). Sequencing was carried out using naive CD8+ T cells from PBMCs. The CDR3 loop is CASSSGRSPKYF. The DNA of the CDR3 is TGTGCCAGCAGCTCGGGACGGTCTCCGAAGTACTTC.